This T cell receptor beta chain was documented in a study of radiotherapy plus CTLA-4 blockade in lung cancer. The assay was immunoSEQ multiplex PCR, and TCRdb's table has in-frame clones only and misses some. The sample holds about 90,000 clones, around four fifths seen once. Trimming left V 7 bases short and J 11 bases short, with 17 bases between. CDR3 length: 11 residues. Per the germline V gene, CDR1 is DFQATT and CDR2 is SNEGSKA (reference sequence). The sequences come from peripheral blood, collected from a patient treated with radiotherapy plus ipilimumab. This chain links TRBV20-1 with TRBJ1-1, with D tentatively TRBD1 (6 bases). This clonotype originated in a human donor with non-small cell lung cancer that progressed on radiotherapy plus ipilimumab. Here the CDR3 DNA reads TGCAGTGTTACAACCGGGACATTCGCTTTCTTT. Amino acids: CSVTTGTFAFF.